This TCR beta chain was sequenced for a study of T cells in tumors after PD-1 blockade. Germline CDR1 SGHTA, CDR2 FQGNSA. The CDR3 extends over 15 amino acids. With 5 bases clipped from V and 10 bases from J, the junction kept 9 bases outside the gene matches. Method: immunoSEQ multiplex PCR; TCRdb's copy keeps in-frame clones and lacks some. In the table there are about 33,000 clones, around 80% of which are singletons. The sequence came from a human donor with basal cell carcinoma. The sample was PBMCs, taken before anti-PD-1 treatment. This chain links TRBV7-2 with TRBJ2-1; 12 bases fit TRBD2. The DNA of the CDR3 is TGTGCCAGCAGCCCCCTAGCGGGGGGGCTCGGGGAGCAGTTCTTC. The encoded protein is CASSPLAGGLGEQFF.